This is a list of T cell receptor beta chains from one sample in a study of tumor-infiltrating lymphocytes in primary liver carcinoma. MiXCR, run by TCRdb on the multiplex PCR reads, gives a single entry per CDR3 protein. The table records tens of thousands of distinct CDR3 sequences, about 75% of them present only once. Sequenced material: tumor-adjacent normal liver tissue. These receptors originate from a man aged 40-55 years with primary liver carcinoma and hepatitis B virus infection. Each CDR3 is given with its conserved first and last residue. D genes are given only for firm matches. Clone size is given for some rows only: seen once, a few or many times, or a class if the clone is expanded.

length	size	D	V	J	CDR3	DNA
18	once	TRBD2	TRBV10-3	TRBJ2-3	CAISASSKTSGSTDTQYF	TGTGCCATCAGTGCATCCTCAAAGACTAGCGGGAGCACAGATACGCAGTATTTT
14	NA	NA	TRBV29-1	TRBJ2-7	CSVKGVGRGYEQYF	TGCAGCGTTAAAGGAGTGGGGAGGGGGTACGAGCAGTACTTC
13	many	TRBD2	TRBV28	TRBJ2-7	CASSLGLVWEQYF	TGTGCCAGCAGTTTAGGACTAGTCTGGGAGCAGTACTTC
12	few	NA	TRBV9	TRBJ2-5	CASSPTGETQYF	TGTGCCAGCAGCCCCACAGGGGAGACCCAGTACTTC
11	NA	NA	TRBV12-3/TRBV12-4	TRBJ2-7	CVSSSNYEQYF	TGTGTCAGCAGTTCAAACTACGAGCAGTACTTT
13	large	NA	TRBV14	TRBJ2-3	CASSRGYTDTQYF	TGTGCCAGCAGCCGAGGATACACAGATACGCAGTATTTT
13	NA	NA	TRBV7-9	TRBJ2-7	CASSQSAGSEQYF	TGTGCCAGCAGCCAGAGTGCCGGAAGTGAGCAGTACTTC
14	NA	NA	TRBV5-5	TRBJ1-3	CASSLFISGNTIYF	TGTGCCAGTAGCCTTTTTATCTCTGGAAACACCATATATTTT
12	NA	NA	TRBV28	TRBJ2-3	CASRAHTDTQYF	TGTGCTAGCAGGGCCCATACAGATACGCAGTATTTT
15	few	NA	TRBV20-1	TRBJ2-3	CSARASSSRADTQYF	TGCAGTGCTAGGGCCTCTAGTAGTCGGGCAGATACGCAGTATTTT
14	NA	NA	TRBV10-2	TRBJ2-2	CASSGRRVSGELFF	TGCGCCAGCAGTGGGCGAAGAGTGAGTGGGGAGCTGTTTTTT
13	NA	NA	TRBV30	TRBJ2-7	CAWSGTNEYEQYF	TGTGCCTGGAGCGGGACAAACGAATACGAGCAGTACTTC
16	NA	NA	TRBV13	TRBJ2-2	CASNLRLVGGPGELFF	TGTGCCAGCAACTTAAGACTGGTGGGAGGACCCGGGGAGCTGTTTTTT
17	few	TRBD1	TRBV5-5	TRBJ2-5	CASGKIRDRLHQETQYF	TGTGCCAGCGGCAAAATCCGGGACAGGTTGCACCAAGAGACCCAGTACTTT
14	NA	NA	TRBV14	TRBJ2-1	CASRQNIDTSEQFF	TGTGCCAGCAGACAAAATATCGACACCAGTGAACAGTTCTTC
15	NA	TRBD1	TRBV4-1	TRBJ1-1	CTSSHPDRFSTEAFF	TGCACCAGCAGCCACCCGGACAGGTTCAGCACTGAAGCTTTCTTT
16	once	NA	TRBV29-1	TRBJ2-3	CSVAGVDWRSTDTQYF	TGCAGCGTCGCTGGAGTTGACTGGCGTAGCACAGATACGCAGTATTTT
16	NA	TRBD2	TRBV11-2	TRBJ2-1	CTSNSNMSGGYNEQFF	TGTACCAGCAACTCAAACATGAGCGGGGGTTACAATGAGCAGTTCTTC
15	NA	NA	TRBV5-8	TRBJ2-1	CASSPSIMGDYEQFF	TGTGCCAGCAGCCCCTCAATAATGGGAGACTATGAGCAGTTCTTC
17	NA	NA	TRBV14	TRBJ2-1	CASCQDALWAPYNEQLF	TGTGCCAGCTGCCAAGATGCCCTCTGGGCCCCCTACAATGAGCAGTTATTC
16	few	NA	TRBV4-3	TRBJ1-1	CASSQDLEQAVTEAFF	TGTGCCAGCAGCCAAGATCTAGAACAGGCGGTAACTGAAGCTTTCTTT
12	NA	NA	TRBV6-2/TRBV6-3	TRBJ1-1	CVSVTRNTEAFF	TGTGTAAGCGTGACACGTAACACTGAAGCTTTCTTT
14	once	NA	TRBV19	TRBJ1-5	CANSGQSGNQPQHF	TGTGCCAACTCCGGACAGTCCGGGAATCAGCCCCAGCATTTT
12	many	NA	TRBV5-1	TRBJ1-1	CASRQTNTEAFF	TGCGCCAGCAGGCAGACGAACACTGAAGCTTTCTTT